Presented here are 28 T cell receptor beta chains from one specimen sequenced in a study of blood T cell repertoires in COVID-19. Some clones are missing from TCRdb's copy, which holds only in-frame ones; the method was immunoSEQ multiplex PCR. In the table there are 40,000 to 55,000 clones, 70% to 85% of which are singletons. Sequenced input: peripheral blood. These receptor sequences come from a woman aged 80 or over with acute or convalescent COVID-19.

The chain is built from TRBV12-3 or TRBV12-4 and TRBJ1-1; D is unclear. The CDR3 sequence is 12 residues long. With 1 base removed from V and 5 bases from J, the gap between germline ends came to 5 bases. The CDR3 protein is CASSLVMTEAFF. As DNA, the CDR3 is TGTGCCAGCAGTTTAGTAATGACTGAAGCTTTCTTT.

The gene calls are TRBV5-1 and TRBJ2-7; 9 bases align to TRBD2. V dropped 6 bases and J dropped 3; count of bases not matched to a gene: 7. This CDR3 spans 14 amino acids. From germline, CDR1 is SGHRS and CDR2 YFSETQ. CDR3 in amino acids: CASTPDSGSYEQYF. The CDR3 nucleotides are TGCGCCAGCACGCCAGATAGCGGGAGCTACGAGCAGTACTTC.

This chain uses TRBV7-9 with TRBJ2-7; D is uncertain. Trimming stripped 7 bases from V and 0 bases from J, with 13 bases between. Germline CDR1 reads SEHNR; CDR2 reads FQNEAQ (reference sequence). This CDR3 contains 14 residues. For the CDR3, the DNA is TGTGCCAGCACCGGAAGTTCGGGCTCCTACGAGCAGTACTTC. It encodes CASTGSSGSYEQYF.

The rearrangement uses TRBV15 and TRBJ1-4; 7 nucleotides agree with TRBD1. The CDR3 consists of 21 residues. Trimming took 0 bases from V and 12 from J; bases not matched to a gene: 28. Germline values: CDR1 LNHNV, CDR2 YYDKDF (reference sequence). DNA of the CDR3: TGTGCCACCAGCAGAGATCCGGGGACAGCCATAAGACGGAGGACGATCGGGGAACTGTTTTTT. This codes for CATSRDPGTAIRRRTIGELFF.

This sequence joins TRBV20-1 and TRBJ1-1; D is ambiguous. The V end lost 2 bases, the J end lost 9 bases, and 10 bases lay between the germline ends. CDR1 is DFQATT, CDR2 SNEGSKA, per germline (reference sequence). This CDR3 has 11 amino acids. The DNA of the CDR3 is TGCAGTGCTAGACAAACGGTAAAAGCTTTCTTT. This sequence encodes CSARQTVKAFF.

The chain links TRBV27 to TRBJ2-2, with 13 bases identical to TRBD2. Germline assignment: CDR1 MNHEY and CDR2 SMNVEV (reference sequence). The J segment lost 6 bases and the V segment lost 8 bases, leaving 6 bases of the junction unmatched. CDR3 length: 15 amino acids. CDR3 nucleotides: TGTGCCAGCCGGATCGGACTAGCGGGAGCCGGGGAGCTGTTTTTT. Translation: CASRIGLAGAGELFF.

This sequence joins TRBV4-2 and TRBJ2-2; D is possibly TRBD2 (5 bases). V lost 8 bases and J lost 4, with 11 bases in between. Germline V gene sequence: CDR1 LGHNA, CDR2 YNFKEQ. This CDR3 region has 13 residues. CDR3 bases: TGTGCCAGCGGGCCCGAGGGCACCGGGGAGCTGTTTTTT. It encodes CASGPEGTGELFF.

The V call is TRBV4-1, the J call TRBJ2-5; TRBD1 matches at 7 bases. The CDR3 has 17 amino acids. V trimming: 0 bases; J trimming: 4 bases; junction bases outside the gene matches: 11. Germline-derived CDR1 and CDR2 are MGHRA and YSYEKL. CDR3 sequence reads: CASSQDRNTGVGETQYF. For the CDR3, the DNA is TGCGCCAGCAGCCAAGATCGAAATACAGGGGTGGGAGAGACCCAGTACTTC.

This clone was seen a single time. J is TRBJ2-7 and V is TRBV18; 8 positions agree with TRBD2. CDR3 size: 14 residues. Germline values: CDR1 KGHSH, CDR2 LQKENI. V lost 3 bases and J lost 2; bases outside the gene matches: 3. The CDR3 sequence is CASSPSGGPYEQYF. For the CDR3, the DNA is TGTGCCAGCTCACCGTCGGGAGGGCCCTACGAGCAGTACTTC.

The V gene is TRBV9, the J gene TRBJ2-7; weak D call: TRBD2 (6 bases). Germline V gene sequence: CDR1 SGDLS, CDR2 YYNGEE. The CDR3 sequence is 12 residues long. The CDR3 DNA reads TGTGCCAGCAGCGGAGCCGCGGGGCAGTTTACTGTC. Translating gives CASSGAAGQFTV.

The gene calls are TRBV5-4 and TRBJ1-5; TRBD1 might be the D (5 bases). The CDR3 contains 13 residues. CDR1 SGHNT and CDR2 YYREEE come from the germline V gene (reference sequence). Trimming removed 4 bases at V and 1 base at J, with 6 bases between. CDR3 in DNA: TGTGCCAGCAGCCGGGGGAGCAATCAGCCCCAGCATTTT. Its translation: CASSRGSNQPQHF.

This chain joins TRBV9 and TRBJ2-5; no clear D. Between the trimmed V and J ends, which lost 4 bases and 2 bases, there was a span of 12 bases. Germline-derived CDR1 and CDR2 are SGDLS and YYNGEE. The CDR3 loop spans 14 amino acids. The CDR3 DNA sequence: TGTGCCAGCAGCTCTTCCCGGTGGCAAGAGACCCAGTACTTC. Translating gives CASSSSRWQETQYF.

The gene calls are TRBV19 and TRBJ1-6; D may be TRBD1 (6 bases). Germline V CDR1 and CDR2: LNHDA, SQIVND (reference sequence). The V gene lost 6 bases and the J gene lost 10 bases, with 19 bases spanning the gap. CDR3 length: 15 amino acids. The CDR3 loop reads CASSSNAGDGSPLHF. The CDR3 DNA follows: TGTGCCAGTAGCTCGAACGCAGGGGACGGGTCACCCCTCCACTTT.

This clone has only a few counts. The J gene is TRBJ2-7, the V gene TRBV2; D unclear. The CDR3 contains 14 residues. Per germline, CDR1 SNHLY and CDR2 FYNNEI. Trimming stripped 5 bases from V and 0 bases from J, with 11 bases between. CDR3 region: CASSLSWSSYEQYF. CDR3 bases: TGTGCCAGCAGTCTCTCGTGGAGCTCCTACGAGCAGTACTTC.

The CDR3 spells CASATSGMYDEQFF. The CDR3 DNA follows: TGTGCCAGCGCTACTAGCGGGATGTACGATGAGCAGTTCTTC. The V call is TRBV19, the J call TRBJ2-1, with 10 positions matching TRBD2. CDR1 is LNHDA and CDR2 is SQIVND in the germline V gene (reference sequence). The J segment lost 8 bases and the V segment lost 9 bases, leaving 10 bases of the junction unmatched. The CDR3 has 14 amino acids.

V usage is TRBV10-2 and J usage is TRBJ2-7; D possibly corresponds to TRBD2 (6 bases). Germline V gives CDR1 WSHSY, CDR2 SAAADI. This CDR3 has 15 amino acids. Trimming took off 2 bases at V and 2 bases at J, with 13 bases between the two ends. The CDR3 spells CASSEGAGRTYEQYF. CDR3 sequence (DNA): TGCGCCAGCAGTGAGGGGGCGGGACGAACCTACGAGCAGTACTTC.

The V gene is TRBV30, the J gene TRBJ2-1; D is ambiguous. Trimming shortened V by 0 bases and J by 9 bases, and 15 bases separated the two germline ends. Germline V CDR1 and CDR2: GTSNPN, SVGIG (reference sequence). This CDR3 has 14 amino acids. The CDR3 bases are TGTGCCTGGAGTGTACTCACCGCAAACAGTGAGCAGTTCTTC. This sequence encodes CAWSVLTANSEQFF.

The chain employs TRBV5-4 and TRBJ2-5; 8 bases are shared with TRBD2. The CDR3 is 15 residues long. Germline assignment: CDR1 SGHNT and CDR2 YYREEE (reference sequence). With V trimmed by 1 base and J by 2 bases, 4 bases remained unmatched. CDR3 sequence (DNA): TGTGCCAGCAGCTTGAATAGCGGGGCTCAAGAGACCCAGTACTTC. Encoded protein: CASSLNSGAQETQYF.

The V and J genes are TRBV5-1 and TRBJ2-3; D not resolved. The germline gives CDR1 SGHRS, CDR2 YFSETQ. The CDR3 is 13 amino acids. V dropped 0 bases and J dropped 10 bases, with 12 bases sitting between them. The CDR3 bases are TGCGCCAGCAGCTTGGCCAACGAGGATCCGCAGTATTTT. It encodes CASSLANEDPQYF.

CDR3 DNA: TGTGCCAGTAGTATAACCGCCGGGAGCGGCAATGAGCAGTTCTTC. This sequence encodes CASSITAGSGNEQFF. V gene TRBV19 combines with J gene TRBJ2-1; perhaps TRBD2 as D (6 bases). The CDR3 loop spans 15 amino acids. Per the germline V gene, CDR1 is LNHDA and CDR2 is SQIVND (reference sequence). The V and J ends lost 2 bases and 6 bases respectively, with 14 bases between them.

The CDR3 spells CASSRTVDYGYTF. DNA of the CDR3: TGTGCCAGCAGCAGGACAGTCGACTATGGCTACACCTTC. The gene calls are TRBV5-6 and TRBJ1-2, with D possibly matching TRBD1 (6 bases). The CDR3 runs to 13 residues. Germline V gene sequence: CDR1 SGHDT, CDR2 YYEEEE. The ends were cut back, 4 bases at V and 3 bases at J, with 10 bases in the middle.

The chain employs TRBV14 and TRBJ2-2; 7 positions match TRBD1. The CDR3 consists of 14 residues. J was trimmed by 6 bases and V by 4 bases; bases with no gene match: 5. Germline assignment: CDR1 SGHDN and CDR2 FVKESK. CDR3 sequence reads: CASSLRTGAGELFF. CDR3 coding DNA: TGTGCCAGCAGCCTGAGAACAGGGGCCGGGGAGCTGTTTTTT.

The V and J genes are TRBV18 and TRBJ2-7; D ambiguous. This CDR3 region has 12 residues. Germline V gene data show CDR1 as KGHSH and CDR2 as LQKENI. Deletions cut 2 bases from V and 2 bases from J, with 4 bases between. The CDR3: CASSPDTYEQYF. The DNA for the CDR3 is TGTGCCAGCTCACCAGACACCTACGAGCAGTACTTC.

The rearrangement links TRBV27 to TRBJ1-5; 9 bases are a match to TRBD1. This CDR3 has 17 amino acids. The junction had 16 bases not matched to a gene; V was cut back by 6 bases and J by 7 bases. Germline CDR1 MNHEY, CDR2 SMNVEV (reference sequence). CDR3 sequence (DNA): TGTGCCAGCAGCTCACTCGTAACCGGGACAGGGTACCAGCCCCAGCATTTT. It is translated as CASSSLVTGTGYQPQHF.

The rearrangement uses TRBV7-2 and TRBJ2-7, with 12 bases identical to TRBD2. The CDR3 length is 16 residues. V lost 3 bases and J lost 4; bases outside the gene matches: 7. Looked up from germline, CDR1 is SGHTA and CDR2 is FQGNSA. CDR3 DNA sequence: TGTGCCAGCAGCTTGGCTAGCGGGAGGGGTGGGTACGAGCAGTACTTC. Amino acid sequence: CASSLASGRGGYEQYF.

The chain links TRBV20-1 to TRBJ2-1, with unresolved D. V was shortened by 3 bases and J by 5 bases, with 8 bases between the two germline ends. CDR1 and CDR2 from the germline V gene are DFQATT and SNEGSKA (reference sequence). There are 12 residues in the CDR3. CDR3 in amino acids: CSASRQNNEQFF. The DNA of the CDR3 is TGCAGTGCTAGTCGTCAGAACAATGAGCAGTTCTTC.

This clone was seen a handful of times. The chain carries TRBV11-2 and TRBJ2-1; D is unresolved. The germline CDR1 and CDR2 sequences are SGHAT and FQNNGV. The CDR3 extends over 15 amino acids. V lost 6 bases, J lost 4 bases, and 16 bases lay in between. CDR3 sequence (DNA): TGTGCCAGCAGTCTGATGAGCGAATATTACAATGAGCAGTTCTTC. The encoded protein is CASSLMSEYYNEQFF.

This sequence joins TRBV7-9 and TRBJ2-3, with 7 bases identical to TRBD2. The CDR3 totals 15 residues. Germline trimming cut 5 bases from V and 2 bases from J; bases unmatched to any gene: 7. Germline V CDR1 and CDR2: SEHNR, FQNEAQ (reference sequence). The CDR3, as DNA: TGTGCCAGCAGCAGAGAGGCGGGGGTCACAGATACGCAGTATTTT. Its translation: CASSREAGVTDTQYF.